This T cell receptor (beta chain) is from a study of resident and recirculating memory T cells in vitiligo. Study at large: Samples were epidermis from two lesional and two nonlesional sites, plus PBMCs. Whole samples, not sorted cells, were homogenized and used for genomic DNA extraction.

Sequenced by immunoSEQ multiplex PCR; TCRdb stores in-frame clones only, minus some. The table lists tens of thousands of clones, approximately 89% of them singletons. Study-level points and caveats: Vitiligo lesions lacked a unique dominant clone, and clonality varied.

With 6 bases clipped from V and 2 bases from J, the junction kept 5 bases outside the gene matches. This CDR3 comprises 14 residues. Germline CDR1 is MNHEY and CDR2 is SVGAGI. This clone was observed once. Its antigen is still unknown. Material: blood. V is TRBV6-5 and J is TRBJ2-3; 7 bases match TRBD2. The TCR was taken from a male donor with vitiligo. CDR3 coding DNA: TGTGCCAGCAGCACCGGGGGGACCACAGATACGCAGTATTTT. Amino acid sequence: CASSTGGTTDTQYF.